These 20 T cell receptor beta chains were all obtained from the same sample, sequenced in a study of cytomegalovirus exposure and HLA in healthy donors. Only in-frame clones appear in the TCRdb table, and some are missing; sequencing was by immunoSEQ multiplex PCR. The table has around 190,000 clones, around nine tenths seen once. Sequencing was carried out using PBMCs. These TCRs come from a man aged 25 to 40 in good health and CMV-seropositive.

This chain links TRBV30 with TRBJ1-2; 8 bases align to TRBD1. The CDR3 extends over 15 amino acids. Germline V CDR1 and CDR2: GTSNPN, SVGIG (reference sequence). V dropped 0 bases and J dropped 14; count of bases not matched to a gene: 17. The chain's CDR3 is CAWSVRFGAGGLDTF. In nucleotides, the CDR3 is TGTGCCTGGAGTGTACGGTTCGGGGCAGGGGGCTTGGATACCTTC.

The rearrangement links TRBV6-5 to TRBJ2-7, with D possibly TRBD1 on 6 matching bases. V lost 5 bases, J lost 3 bases, and 14 bases lay in between. This CDR3 comprises 14 residues. Looked up from germline, CDR1 is MNHEY and CDR2 is SVGAGI. CDR3 DNA: TGTGCCAGCAGTAAAGACAGGATCAGCTACGAGCAGTACTTC. Encoded protein: CASSKDRISYEQYF.

The chain couples TRBV25-1 to TRBJ2-3; the D is unclear. In germline, CDR1 is MGHDK, CDR2 SYGVNS. The CDR3 has 15 residues. Trimming removed 1 base from V and 0 bases from J, with 8 bases in between. The CDR3 DNA follows: TGTGCCAGCAGTGAATTGTTCGCTAGCACAGATACGCAGTATTTT. This gives the protein CASSELFASTDTQYF.

In nucleotides, the CDR3 is TGTGCCAGCAGCCATCGACAGGGTTCCTACGAGCAGTACTTC. This gives the protein CASSHRQGSYEQYF. This sequence joins TRBV7-6 and TRBJ2-7, with 7 bases fitting TRBD1. Trimming cost V 5 bases and J 1 base; bases outside gene matches: 5. The CDR3 sequence is 14 residues long. From germline, CDR1 is SGHVS and CDR2 FNYEAQ.

J is TRBJ2-3 and V is TRBV2, with no clear D. V lost 7 bases and J lost 2, with 7 bases in between. CDR3 length: 12 amino acids. Germline V gives CDR1 SNHLY, CDR2 FYNNEI. The CDR3 region has the DNA TGTGCCAGCACGGGCCTCACAGATACGCAGTATTTT. It yields the protein CASTGLTDTQYF. Based on the CDR3 plus reference TRBV2 and TRBJ2-3, the full variable domain is EPEVTQTPSHQVTQMGQEVILRCVPISNHLYFYWYRQILGQKVEFLVSFYNNEISEKSEIFDDQFSVERPDGSNFTLKIRSTKLEDSAMYFCASTGLTDTQYFGPGTRLTVL.

The chain uses TRBV5-6 and TRBJ2-3; D remains unclear. CDR3 length: 17 amino acids. The germline V and J ends were trimmed by 1 base and 0 bases, with 15 bases remaining between them. Germline V gene data show CDR1 as SGHDT and CDR2 as YYEEEE. The CDR3 DNA follows: TGTGCCAGCAGCTTGATAATTTTGTCAGAAAGCACAGATACGCAGTATTTT. Translation: CASSLIILSESTDTQYF. Variable domain in full (rest from reference TRBV5-6 and TRBJ2-3): DAGVTQSPTHLIKTRGQQVTLRCSPKSGHDTVSWYQQALGQGPQFIFQYYEEEERQRGNFPDRFSGHQFPNYSSELNVNALLLGDSALYLCASSLIILSESTDTQYFGPGTRLTVL.

V is TRBV30 and J is TRBJ1-2; 7 positions match TRBD1. Losses at the gene ends were 4 bases for V and 4 bases for J; bases not matched to a gene: 6. Germline V lookup: CDR1 GTSNPN, CDR2 SVGIG (reference sequence). This CDR3 has 13 amino acids. In DNA, the CDR3 is TGTGCCTGGAACAAGGACAGGACCTATGGCTACACCTTC. Its translation is CAWNKDRTYGYTF.

The CDR3 nucleotides read TGTGCCAGCAGGTCCCCCACCGACGGAACCTACGAGCAGTACTTC. Amino acid sequence: CASRSPTDGTYEQYF. This chain joins TRBV28 and TRBJ2-7; D is uncertain. The CDR3 spans 15 residues. Per germline, CDR1 MDHEN and CDR2 SYDVKM. Trimming cost V 6 bases and J 2 bases, with 17 bases left between them.

The chain employs TRBV27 and TRBJ2-7; 7 bases map to TRBD1. This CDR3 contains 16 residues. The junction had 14 bases not matched to a gene; V was cut back by 6 bases and J by 3 bases. Germline values: CDR1 MNHEY, CDR2 SMNVEV (reference sequence). CDR3 protein: CASRAEAGRGNYEQYF. CDR3 DNA sequence: TGTGCCAGCAGGGCAGAGGCAGGCAGGGGGAACTACGAGCAGTACTTC.

The chain combines TRBV15 with TRBJ1-2; 9 bases agree with TRBD1. This CDR3 region has 17 residues. Germline loops: CDR1 LNHNV, CDR2 YYDKDF (reference sequence). V gave up 3 bases and J gave up 4 bases; unmatched junction bases: 12. The CDR3 spells CATSSLGQGRLFYGYTF. Here the CDR3 DNA reads TGTGCCACCAGCAGCTTGGGACAGGGAAGACTATTCTATGGCTACACCTTC.

The chain recombines TRBV18 with TRBJ2-3; 10 nucleotides line up with TRBD2. V shed 3 bases and J 1 base; nucleotides not matched to a gene: 4. CDR3 length: 16 amino acids. Germline loops: CDR1 KGHSH, CDR2 LQKENI. The CDR3 coding sequence is TGTGCCAGCTCACCCGTAGCGGGGGGAGGCACAGATACGCAGTATTTT. Residues: CASSPVAGGGTDTQYF.

The V call is TRBV29-1, the J call TRBJ2-3; TRBD1 matches 11 bases. Germline trimming cut 7 bases from V and 4 bases from J; bases unmatched to any gene: 7. Germline V CDR1 and CDR2: SQVTM, ANQGSEA. The CDR3 covers 14 residues. CDR3 protein: CSAPGTGGPDTQYF. The CDR3 nucleotides read TGCAGCGCTCCCGGGACAGGGGGTCCAGATACGCAGTATTTT.

The rearrangement links TRBV4-1 to TRBJ2-3, with D perhaps matching TRBD2 (6 bases). The CDR3 totals 14 residues. V gave up 6 bases and J gave up 4 bases, with 14 bases separating them. Germline CDR1 and CDR2: MGHRA and YSYEKL. CDR3 sequence: CASRTGDGADTQYF. CDR3 coding DNA: TGCGCCAGCAGAACGGGGGATGGTGCAGATACGCAGTATTTT.

The gene calls are TRBV9 and TRBJ2-2, with D maybe TRBD2 (5 bases). The germline V and J ends were trimmed by 4 bases and 6 bases, with 19 bases remaining between them. The length of the CDR3 is 16 residues. Germline V gives CDR1 SGDLS, CDR2 YYNGEE. The CDR3 sequence is CASSPRGIDTSGELFF. The DNA for the CDR3 is TGTGCCAGCAGCCCACGAGGGATCGATACGTCCGGGGAGCTGTTTTTT. Full variable domain (missing parts from reference TRBV9 and TRBJ2-2): DSGVTQTPKHLITATGQRVTLRCSPRSGDLSVYWYQQSLDQGLQFLIQYYNGEERAKGNILERFSAQQFPDLHSELNLSSLELGDSALYFCASSPRGIDTSGELFFGEGSRLTVL.

This clone was recorded only once. This chain links TRBV5-6 with TRBJ2-7, with D tentatively TRBD2 (6 bases). The germline gives CDR1 SGHDT, CDR2 YYEEEE. With 2 bases removed from V and 7 bases from J, the gap between germline ends came to 19 bases. The CDR3 covers 15 residues. This CDR3 is CASSFGRDRASEQYF. Written as DNA, the CDR3 is TGTGCCAGCAGCTTTGGGCGGGACCGAGCAAGTGAGCAGTACTTC.

CDR3 DNA sequence: TGCGCCAGCAGCCCGGGGGTCCCCCCTCCCTACGAGCAGTACTTC. It encodes CASSPGVPPPYEQYF. The rearrangement links TRBV5-1 to TRBJ2-7; maybe TRBD2 (6 bases). Trimming cost V 4 bases and J 2 bases, with 16 bases left between them. This CDR3 contains 15 residues. Germline loops: CDR1 SGHRS, CDR2 YFSETQ.

This rearrangement joins TRBV6-1 to TRBJ2-4; D perhaps matches TRBD1 (5 bases). The CDR3 is 16 amino acids. V dropped 3 bases and J dropped 0 bases, with 12 bases sitting between them. Germline loops: CDR1 MNHNS, CDR2 SASEGT. The CDR3 protein is CASSDAGWVAKNIQYF. The CDR3 coding sequence is TGTGCCAGCAGTGATGCAGGGTGGGTAGCCAAAAACATTCAGTACTTC.

The chain has TRBV29-1 and TRBJ2-5; D tentatively reads TRBD1 or TRBD2 (5 bases each). CDR1 and CDR2 from the germline V gene are SQVTM and ANQGSEA. The CDR3 loop spans 14 amino acids. Trimming took 7 bases from V and 0 from J, leaving 15 bases between them. CDR3 loop: CSAPGTGYQETQYF. The CDR3 region has the DNA TGCAGCGCCCCAGGGACGGGTTACCAAGAGACCCAGTACTTC. The variable domain in full, completed from reference TRBV29-1 and TRBJ2-5, reads SAVISQKPSRDICQRGTSLTIQCQVDSQVTMMFWYRQQPGQSLTLIATANQGSEATYESGFVIDKFPISRPNLTFSTLTVSNMSPEDSSIYLCSAPGTGYQETQYFGPGTRLLVL.

This clone has a single count. V and J are TRBV18 and TRBJ2-5; the match to TRBD1 covers 9 bases. This CDR3 contains 15 residues. V dropped 1 base and J dropped 0; count of bases not matched to a gene: 0. CDR1 and CDR2 from the germline V gene are KGHSH and LQKENI. The CDR3 nucleotides are TGTGCCAGCTCACCACGGGACAGGGACCAAGAGACCCAGTACTTC. It specifies CASSPRDRDQETQYF.

The V gene is TRBV14, the J gene TRBJ1-2; no firm D call. The CDR3 sequence is 14 residues long. Germline CDR1 and CDR2: SGHDN and FVKESK. Trimming took 5 bases from V and 0 from J, leaving 10 bases between them. The CDR3, as DNA: TGTGCCAGCAGCGCCCGACAACCTAACTATGGCTACACCTTC. The encoded protein is CASSARQPNYGYTF.